These 12 T cell receptor beta chains came from one sample sequenced in a study of blood T cells in healthy people across ages. The authors ran a second PCR of about 7 to 11 cycles using a sample-barcoded 5' primer and a J-beta primer mix. From the 5' RACE reads, TCRdb called clonotypes with MiXCR, one entry per CDR3 protein. The sample includes roughly 900,000 distinct CDR3 sequences, 29% of them seen just once. The specimen was blood. These receptors came from a woman over 75 in good health.

The CDR3 spells CATSSLSGGAVRETQYF. CDR3 sequence (DNA): TGTGCCACCAGCAGCTTGAGCGGGGGGGCCGTGCGTGAGACCCAGTACTTC. This rearrangement joins TRBV15 to TRBJ2-5, with 10 bases aligning to TRBD2. This CDR3 has 17 residues. Per germline, CDR1 LNHNV and CDR2 YYDKDF (reference sequence). After removal of 3 bases from V and 5 bases from J, the junction contained 12 bases not matched to a gene. Using reference TRBV15 and TRBJ2-5 for the parts outside the CDR3, the full variable domain is DAMVIQNPRYQVTQFGKPVTLSCSQTLNHNVMYWYQQKSSQAPKLLFHYYDKDFNNEADTPDNFQSRRPNTSFCFLDIRSPGLGDTAMYLCATSSLSGGAVRETQYFGPGTRLLVL.

About this clonotype: A read error may produce the germline difference seen at one junction end. The chain recombines TRBV9 with TRBJ1-4; D is unresolved. The length of the CDR3 is 13 residues. Germline V lookup: CDR1 SGDLS, CDR2 YYNGEE. The CDR3 DNA reads as TGTGCCAGCAGGGGCAGGAATAATGAAAAACGGTTTTTT. This codes for CASRGRNNEKRFF.

This chain uses TRBV20-1 with TRBJ2-1; TRBD2 aligns across 7 bases. V lost 2 bases, J lost 9 bases, and 16 bases stayed unmatched. CDR1 is DFQATT and CDR2 is SNEGSKA in the germline V gene (reference sequence). This CDR3 is 16 amino acids long. The CDR3 sequence: CSARKGTIVGLGEQFF. CDR3 coding DNA: TGCAGTGCTAGAAAAGGGACTATTGTGGGCCTGGGTGAGCAGTTCTTC.

The table lists this clonotype with many counts. The V call is TRBV5-1, the J call TRBJ2-1; D possibly corresponds to TRBD2 (5 bases). Germline V gives CDR1 SGHRS, CDR2 YFSETQ. This CDR3 comprises 15 residues. V shed 6 bases and J shed 0 bases, with 13 bases lying between them. CDR3 amino acids: CASIGRGSSYNEQFF. The CDR3 DNA is TGCGCCAGCATTGGACGGGGAAGCTCCTACAATGAGCAGTTCTTC.

In the case of this clonotype: Possible read error: a much larger clone is one base away. The V call is TRBV21-1, the J call TRBJ1-2; the DNA was not used to check the table's D call, TRBD1. TRBV21-1 is a recognized pseudogene. The CDR3 contains 15 residues. The CDR3 region has the DNA TGTGCCAGCAGCAAAGAAGCAGGGGGCAACTATGGCTACACCTTC. Protein product: CASSKEAGGNYGYTF.

The chain links TRBV12-3 or TRBV12-4 to TRBJ2-3; D not resolved. The CDR3 length is 12 residues. V shed 7 bases and J shed 3 bases, with 8 bases lying between them. CDR3 nucleotides: TGTGCCAGCAATGGGGTGACAGATACGCAGTATTTT. It specifies CASNGVTDTQYF.

At least ten counts were recorded for this clonotype. The chain carries TRBV5-1 and TRBJ2-5; no firm D call. The CDR3 has 15 residues. The V end was cut by 5 bases, the J end by 4 bases, with 18 bases between. Germline CDR1 reads SGHRS; CDR2 reads YFSETQ. CDR3 in DNA: TGCGCCAGCAGTCCTACGACTCCGGTGGCAGAGACCCAGTACTTC. Amino acid sequence: CASSPTTPVAETQYF.

This clonotype has just one count. The rearrangement joins TRBV15 to TRBJ2-4; 10 bases are a match to TRBD1. The J call may be in error: the DNA end matches TRBJ2-7 better. Germline values: CDR1 LNHNV, CDR2 YYDKDF (reference sequence). This CDR3 contains 17 residues. The CDR3 region has the DNA TGTGCCACCAACGGAGCTGACCGGGACAGGGGACCCTACGAGCAGTACTTC. Its protein is CATNGADRDRGPYEQYF.

Regarding this clonotype: A much larger clone lies a single base off, so this may be a read error. The V gene is TRBV9, the J gene TRBJ2-5, with 9 positions matching TRBD1. This CDR3 has 16 amino acids. With 0 bases clipped from V and 11 bases from J, the junction kept 14 bases outside the gene matches. Germline V lookup: CDR1 SGDLS, CDR2 YYNGEE. The CDR3 nucleotides are TGTGCCAGCAGCGTAGGAGGGACAGGGAGAAGCAATGAGCAGTACTTC. Translated, it gives CASSVGGTGRSNEQYF.

Here the CDR3 reads CATSRDLFVDEQFF. CDR3 bases: TGTGCCACCAGCAGAGATTTGTTTGTGGATGAGCAGTTCTTC. The rearrangement joins TRBV15 to TRBJ2-1, with no clear D. The germline V and J ends were trimmed by 0 bases and 8 bases, with 11 bases remaining between them. Germline values: CDR1 LNHNV, CDR2 YYDKDF (reference sequence). CDR3 length: 14 amino acids. Filled out from reference TRBV15 and TRBJ2-1, the complete variable domain reads DAMVIQNPRYQVTQFGKPVTLSCSQTLNHNVMYWYQQKSSQAPKLLFHYYDKDFNNEADTPDNFQSRRPNTSFCFLDIRSPGLGDTAMYLCATSRDLFVDEQFFGPGTRLTVL.

This clonotype has just a few counts. Being one base from a much bigger clone, this may be a read error. V and J are TRBV7-2 and TRBJ1-2; D remains unclear. The CDR3 is 12 residues long. Trimming pared 3 bases from V and 5 bases from J, leaving 7 bases between. The germline V gene has CDR1 SGHTA and CDR2 FQGNSA. CDR3 residues: CASSFHWYGYTF. The CDR3 DNA follows: TGTGCCAGCAGCTTTCATTGGTATGGCTACACCTTC.

This clonotype was detected many times. The CDR3 reads CAIGKDLTEAFF. The CDR3 DNA is TGTGCCATCGGAAAAGACCTCACTGAAGCTTTCTTT. The chain uses TRBV10-3 and TRBJ1-1; D remains ambiguous. Germline V gene lookup returns CDR1 ENHRY and CDR2 SYGVKD. Deletions cut 8 bases from V and 4 bases from J, with 11 bases between. This CDR3 has 12 residues.